This TCR beta chain was captured in a study of human T cells and chemical hapten exposure. Time point in this sample: patch test 2, 6 weeks after DPC sensitization. Described treatment: therapeutic diphenylcyclopropenone sensitization with weekly scalp DPC. As concerns this clonotype: What it recognizes is unknown.

Whole-study results and caveats: Against controls, expanded TCRs gave rise to significantly more large CDR3 similarity clusters.

A single record per CDR3 protein comes from TCRdb applying MiXCR to the RACE reads. The repertoire has 110,000 to 150,000 distinct CDR3 sequences, 10% to 15% of them found once; the top ten carry around 1.4%. Per the germline V gene, CDR1 is SEHNR and CDR2 is FQNEAQ (reference sequence). V shed 1 base, J shed 6 bases, and the junction held 5 bases outside the gene matches. This CDR3 contains 15 residues. The TCR sequence derives from a woman aged 45-60 years with alopecia areata. Some clones in this sample may be carry-over from other donors' samples. This rearrangement joins TRBV7-9 to TRBJ1-5; 8 bases fit TRBD1. The material sequenced was whole blood, taken in connection with sensitization to the hapten diphenylcyclopropenone (DPC). In DNA, the CDR3 is TGTGCCAGCAGCTTAGGGACAGGGCGGGGTCAGCCCCAGCATTTT. Amino acid sequence: CASSLGTGRGQPQHF. The full variable domain, rest sourced from reference TRBV7-9 and TRBJ1-5, is DTGVSQNPRHKITKRGQNVTFRCDPISEHNRLYWYRQTLGQGPEFLTYFQNEAQLEKSRLLSDRFSAERPKGSFSTLEIQRTEQGDSAMYLCASSLGTGRGQPQHFGDGTRLSIL.